This entry lists 25 T cell receptor beta chains sequenced from one sample in a study of cytomegalovirus exposure and HLA in healthy donors. Both 60 Vbeta primers and 13 Jbeta primers went into the PCR. This table comes from immunoSEQ multiplex PCR, and its TCRdb copy is limited to in-frame clones, with some not included. The sample includes 72,000 or so clones, around 75% of them seen just once. Material: PBMCs. The receptors come from a woman aged 25 to 39 in good health and CMV-seropositive.

V is TRBV4-3 and J is TRBJ1-2; 7 positions match TRBD1. Trimming at V came to 2 bases and at J to 5 bases, leaving 8 bases not matched to a gene. CDR3 length: 15 amino acids. CDR1 and CDR2 from the germline V gene are LGHNA and YSLEER. CDR3 coding DNA: TGCGCCAGCAGCCAAAACATGGGGACAGCGTATGGCTACACCTTC. This translates into CASSQNMGTAYGYTF.

A few counts support this clone. CDR3: CASSLDLVGNEQFF. The DNA of the CDR3 is TGCGCCAGCAGCTTGGACTTAGTCGGCAATGAGCAGTTCTTC. The chain recombines TRBV5-1 with TRBJ2-1; no firm D call. This CDR3 contains 14 residues. Germline CDR1 is SGHRS and CDR2 is YFSETQ. The ends were cut back, 0 bases at V and 6 bases at J, with 10 bases in the middle.

The V gene is TRBV7-6, the J gene TRBJ2-5, with D uncertain. V was pared by 5 bases and J by 4 bases, with 14 bases between. The CDR3 totals 14 residues. The germline gives CDR1 SGHVS, CDR2 FNYEAQ. CDR3 amino acids: CASSLRLIGETQYF. The CDR3, as DNA: TGTGCCAGCAGCCTCCGTCTAATCGGAGAGACCCAGTACTTC.

This sequence joins TRBV7-2 and TRBJ2-2; TRBD1 agrees at 7 bases. The germline CDR1 and CDR2 sequences are SGHTA and FQGNSA. The CDR3 is made up of 17 amino acids. V lost 0 bases to trimming and J lost 6 bases; unmatched junction nucleotides: 10. The CDR3 DNA is TGTGCCAGCAGCTTAGCAGGGGGCGGTAGTATGGCCGGGGAGCTGTTTTTT. Translation: CASSLAGGGSMAGELFF.

J is TRBJ1-1 and V is TRBV7-9; TRBD1 agrees at 8 bases. The CDR3 has 15 residues. Per germline, CDR1 SEHNR and CDR2 FQNEAQ (reference sequence). Trimming took 4 bases from V and 3 from J; bases not matched to a gene: 7. The CDR3 DNA reads as TGTGCCAGCAGCTCTGTCAGGGGGCGAGACACTGAAGCTTTCTTT. Its protein product is CASSSVRGRDTEAFF.

The chain combines TRBV28 with TRBJ2-2, with D maybe TRBD2 (6 bases). Germline-derived CDR1 and CDR2 are MDHEN and SYDVKM. Trimming shortened V by 3 bases and J by 3 bases, and 11 bases separated the two germline ends. The CDR3 is 15 residues long. In nucleotides, the CDR3 is TGTGCCAGCAGTTTGGGCGGGATAGACACCGGGGAGCTGTTTTTT. Its protein product is CASSLGGIDTGELFF.

The chain is built from TRBV28 and TRBJ2-7, with D possibly matching TRBD1 (5 bases). This CDR3 is built from 16 residues. Germline V lookup: CDR1 MDHEN, CDR2 SYDVKM. V was trimmed by 4 bases and J by 5 bases, leaving 21 bases between them. This CDR3 is CASSSMSPGLINEQYF. CDR3 sequence (DNA): TGTGCCAGCAGTTCCATGAGTCCAGGGTTGATCAACGAGCAGTACTTC.

This clone appeared once. The chain recombines TRBV2 with TRBJ1-2; 8 bases fit TRBD1. Trimming removed 8 bases from V and 8 bases from J; junction bases left unmatched: 10. This CDR3 has 13 amino acids. Germline CDR1 and CDR2: SNHLY and FYNNEI. DNA of the CDR3: TGTGCCAGCCTCGGACAGGGCTCTATGGGCTACACCTTC. Amino acids: CASLGQGSMGYTF.

The chain links TRBV4-1 to TRBJ1-1; 7 bases are a match to TRBD1. CDR1 is MGHRA, CDR2 YSYEKL, per germline. Losses at the gene ends were 0 bases for V and 5 bases for J; bases not matched to a gene: 6. This CDR3 comprises 15 residues. This chain's CDR3 is CASSQEEGAGTEAFF. The CDR3 DNA follows: TGCGCCAGCAGCCAAGAGGAGGGGGCAGGGACTGAAGCTTTCTTT.

This clone was detected once. This chain uses TRBV21-1 with TRBJ2-7; whether TRBD1, the table's D call, matches the DNA was not checked. TRBV21-1 is a listed pseudogene. CDR3 size: 14 residues. CDR3 DNA: TGTGCCAGCAGCAAAGACGCCAGGGTCTACGAGCAGTACTTC. Translating it yields CASSKDARVYEQYF.

CDR3 sequence: CASSDDRYSYNEQFF. The DNA of the CDR3 is TGTGCCAGCAGTGACGACAGATACTCCTACAATGAGCAGTTCTTC. The V and J genes are TRBV28 and TRBJ2-1; TRBD1 is a possible D gene (5 bases). The CDR3 has 15 residues. V lost 5 bases and J lost 0, with 11 bases in between. The V gene's germline CDR1 is MDHEN and CDR2 SYDVKM.

This clone was detected only once. V and J are TRBV28 and TRBJ2-1, with 12 bases that match TRBD2. The CDR3 runs 17 residues. The germline gives CDR1 MDHEN, CDR2 SYDVKM. V was pared by 3 bases and J by 0 bases, with 3 bases of the junction left unmatched. CDR3 region: CASSLGGLAGSYNEQFF. The CDR3, as DNA: TGTGCCAGCAGTTTGGGGGGACTAGCGGGCTCCTACAATGAGCAGTTCTTC. The full variable domain, its missing parts supplied by reference TRBV28 and TRBJ2-1, is DVKVTQSSRYLVKRTGEKVFLECVQDMDHENMFWYRQDPGLGLRLIYFSYDVKMKEKGDIPEGYSVSREKKERFSLILESASTNQTSMYLCASSLGGLAGSYNEQFFGPGTRLTVL.

There are a few counts of this clone. The rearrangement joins TRBV4-2 to TRBJ1-1; D uncertain. CDR1 LGHNA and CDR2 YNFKEQ come from the germline V gene. The CDR3 contains 14 residues. Trimming took off 1 base at V and 0 bases at J, with 6 bases between the two ends. The DNA of the CDR3 is TGTGCCAGCAGCCAAGGCAGTTTGAACACTGAAGCTTTCTTT. It translates to CASSQGSLNTEAFF.

This clone was observed a single time. V usage is TRBV5-4 and J usage is TRBJ2-3; tentatively, D is TRBD2 (5 bases). V gave up 0 bases and J gave up 1 base, with 9 bases separating them. CDR3 length: 15 residues. CDR1 is SGHNT, CDR2 YYREEE, per germline (reference sequence). This CDR3 reads CASSLDGAGTDTQYF. CDR3 nucleotide sequence: TGTGCCAGCAGCTTGGATGGAGCGGGCACAGATACGCAGTATTTT.

There are a few counts of this clone. The chain recombines TRBV28 with TRBJ1-2, with 12 nucleotides matching TRBD1. CDR3 size: 15 residues. CDR1 is MDHEN, CDR2 SYDVKM, per germline. V trimming: 6 bases; J trimming: 3 bases; junction bases outside the gene matches: 5. The CDR3 here is CASRSGTGGHYGYTF. In DNA, the CDR3 is TGTGCCAGCAGATCCGGGACAGGGGGCCACTATGGCTACACCTTC.

This clone was picked up a small number of times. J is TRBJ2-3 and V is TRBV6-1; TRBD1 aligns across 7 bases. The CDR3 covers 15 residues. CDR1 is MNHNS, CDR2 SASEGT, per germline. The junction had 11 bases not matched to a gene; V was cut back by 5 bases and J by 6 bases. In DNA, the CDR3 is TGTGCCAGCAGTCGATCCGGGACAGCTGTTGATACGCAGTATTTT. Protein sequence: CASSRSGTAVDTQYF.

This sequence joins TRBV5-6 and TRBJ2-1; 7 bases map to TRBD1. The V segment lost 5 bases and the J segment 2 bases; nucleotides outside the gene matches: 13. The CDR3 runs 17 residues. The germline gives CDR1 SGHDT, CDR2 YYEEEE. CDR3 nucleotide sequence: TGTGCCAGCAGACGCCCAATCGGGACAGCCACCTACAATGAGCAGTTCTTC. The encoded protein is CASRRPIGTATYNEQFF.

The chain has TRBV7-2 and TRBJ1-2, with 8 positions matching TRBD1. The CDR3 totals 13 residues. CDR1 and CDR2 from the germline V gene are SGHTA and FQGNSA. The J segment lost 7 bases and the V segment lost 5 bases, leaving 6 bases of the junction unmatched. DNA of the CDR3: TGTGCCAGCAGCCCGGACAGGGCGACTGGCTACACCTTC. Protein: CASSPDRATGYTF.

The chain recombines TRBV7-2 with TRBJ2-7, with TRBD1 identical over 9 bases. With 5 bases clipped from V and 0 bases from J, the junction kept 5 bases outside the gene matches. Germline CDR1 is SGHTA and CDR2 is FQGNSA. CDR3 length: 15 amino acids. The CDR3 sequence: CASSAQGALSYEQYF. In nucleotides, the CDR3 is TGTGCCAGCAGCGCACAGGGGGCCCTCTCCTACGAGCAGTACTTC.

This chain uses TRBV28 with TRBJ2-7, with a possible D match to TRBD2 (6 bases). This CDR3 has 15 residues. Between the trimmed V and J ends, which lost 7 bases and 2 bases, there was a span of 18 bases. Germline loops: CDR1 MDHEN, CDR2 SYDVKM. The CDR3 here is CASTESGDLTYEQYF. The CDR3 nucleotides are TGTGCCAGCACGGAAAGTGGGGACTTAACCTACGAGCAGTACTTC.

This clone was recorded a few times. The chain uses TRBV6-6 and TRBJ1-4; D possibly corresponds to TRBD1 (6 bases). V was cut by 4 bases and J by 4 bases, with 10 bases left in between. The germline gives CDR1 MNHNY, CDR2 SVGAGI (reference sequence). This CDR3 is 14 amino acids long. This chain's CDR3 is CASSSTGGNEKLFF. CDR3 DNA sequence: TGTGCCAGCAGTTCGACAGGAGGTAATGAAAAACTGTTTTTT.

This clone was detected only a few times. Different DNA sequences within this sample yield the same CDR3. V usage is TRBV5-1 and J usage is TRBJ2-1; maybe TRBD2 (5 bases). The CDR3 contains 15 residues. The germline gives CDR1 SGHRS, CDR2 YFSETQ. The CDR3 DNA reads TGCGCTATTATCAACCGGAAAGCGGCATACAATGAGCAGTTCTTC. This codes for CAIINRKAAYNEQFF. The variable domain in full, with the rest retrieved from reference TRBV5-1 and TRBJ2-1, is KAGVTQTPRYLIKTRGQQVTLSCSPISGHRSVSWYQQTPGQGLQFLFEYFSETQRNKGNFPGRFSGRQFSNSRSEMNVSTLELGDSALYLCAIINRKAAYNEQFFGPGTRLTVL.

This chain uses TRBV14 with TRBJ1-6; D unresolved. The CDR3 spans 13 residues. The V gene's germline CDR1 is SGHDN and CDR2 FVKESK. V gave up 4 bases and J gave up 9 bases, with 10 bases separating them. CDR3 amino acids: CASSLGVGSPLHF. The CDR3 bases are TGTGCCAGCAGCCTAGGAGTCGGTTCACCCCTCCACTTT.

The chain carries TRBV18 and TRBJ2-2; 9 positions match TRBD2. The CDR3 runs to 15 residues. V dropped 4 bases and J dropped 4; count of bases not matched to a gene: 4. The germline V gene has CDR1 KGHSH and CDR2 LQKENI. This CDR3 is CASSQGLAVTGELFF. The CDR3, as DNA: TGTGCCAGCTCACAGGGACTAGCAGTCACCGGGGAGCTGTTTTTT.

This chain connects TRBV14 to TRBJ1-3, with D maybe TRBD1 (5 bases). V was clipped by 3 bases and J by 2 bases, with 14 bases between them. This CDR3 comprises 16 residues. The germline gives CDR1 SGHDN, CDR2 FVKESK. The chain's CDR3 is CASSQMAGRAGNTIYF. CDR3 in DNA: TGTGCCAGCAGCCAGATGGCAGGCAGGGCTGGAAACACCATATATTTT.